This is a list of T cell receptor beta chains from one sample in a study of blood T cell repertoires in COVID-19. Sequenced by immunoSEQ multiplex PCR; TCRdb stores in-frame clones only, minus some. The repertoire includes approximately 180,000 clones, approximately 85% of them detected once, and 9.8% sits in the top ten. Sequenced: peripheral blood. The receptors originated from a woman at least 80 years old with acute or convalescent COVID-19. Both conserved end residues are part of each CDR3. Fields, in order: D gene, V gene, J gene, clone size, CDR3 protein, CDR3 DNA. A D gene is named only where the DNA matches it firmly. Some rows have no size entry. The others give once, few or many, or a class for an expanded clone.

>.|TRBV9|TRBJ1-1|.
CASSVGEYTEAFF
TGTGCCAGCAGCGTAGGGGAGTACACTGAAGCTTTCTTT
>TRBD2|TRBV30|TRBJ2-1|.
CAWSFLAGRNEQFF
TGTGCCTGGAGCTTTCTAGCGGGTCGGAATGAGCAGTTCTTC
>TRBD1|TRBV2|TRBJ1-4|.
CASGQGGGKLFF
TGTGCCAGCGGACAGGGGGGAGGAAAACTGTTTTTT
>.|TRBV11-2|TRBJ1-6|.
CASSLDRSSPLHF
TGTGCCAGCAGCTTAGATCGTTCTTCACCCCTCCACTTT
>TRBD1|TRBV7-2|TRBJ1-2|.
CASSRDRGGGYGYTF
TGTGCCAGCAGCAGGGACAGGGGAGGGGGCTATGGCTACACCTTC
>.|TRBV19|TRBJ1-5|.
CASPGRGGHQPQHF
TGTGCCAGTCCCGGGAGGGGGGGCCACCAGCCCCAGCATTTT
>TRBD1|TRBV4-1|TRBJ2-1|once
CASSPDRGRSYNEQFF
TGCGCCAGCAGCCCTGACAGGGGACGCTCCTACAATGAGCAGTTCTTC
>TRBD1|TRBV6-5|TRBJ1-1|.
CASSYLGQGRGEAFF
TGTGCCAGCAGTTACCTGGGACAGGGAAGGGGTGAAGCTTTCTTT
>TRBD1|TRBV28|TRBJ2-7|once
CASSRQGAFYEQYF
TGTGCCAGCAGCCGACAGGGGGCGTTCTACGAGCAGTACTTC
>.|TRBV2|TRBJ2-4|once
CASSEASAKNIQYF
TGTGCCAGCAGTGAAGCTTCGGCCAAAAACATTCAGTACTTC
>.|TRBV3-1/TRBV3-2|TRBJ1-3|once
CASSRQGFSGNTIYF
TGTGCCAGCAGCCGTCAGGGATTCTCTGGAAACACCATATATTTT
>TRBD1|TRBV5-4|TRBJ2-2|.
CASRPDRRPTGELFF
TGTGCCAGCAGACCGGACAGGAGGCCCACCGGGGAGCTGTTTTTT
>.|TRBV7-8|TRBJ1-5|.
CASSSLAPGPFSNQPQHF
TGTGCCAGCAGCTCATTAGCCCCAGGGCCTTTTAGCAATCAGCCCCAGCATTTT
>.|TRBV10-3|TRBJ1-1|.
CAISVEGENTEAFF
TGTGCCATCAGTGTTGAGGGGGAGAACACTGAAGCTTTCTTT
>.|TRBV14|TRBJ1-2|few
CASSQPFTQGTDYGYTF
TGTGCCAGCAGCCAACCATTTACCCAGGGAACGGACTATGGCTACACCTTC
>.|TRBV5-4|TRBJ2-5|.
CASSASRYQETQYF
TGTGCCAGCAGTGCTAGCCGGTACCAAGAGACCCAGTACTTC
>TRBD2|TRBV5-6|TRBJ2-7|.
CASSLGGRGEQYF
TGTGCCAGCAGCTTGGGAGGGAGGGGCGAGCAGTACTTC
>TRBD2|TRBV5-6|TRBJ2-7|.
CASSFFLRTSGGESYEQYF
TGTGCCAGCAGCTTTTTCCTACGGACTAGCGGGGGGGAATCCTACGAGCAGTACTTC
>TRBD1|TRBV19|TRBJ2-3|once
CASSIGGTGMRDTQYF
TGTGCCAGTAGTATAGGGGGGACAGGGATGAGAGATACGCAGTATTTT
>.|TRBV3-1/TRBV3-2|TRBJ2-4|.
CASSPPGIAVAKNIQYF
TGTGCCAGCAGCCCGCCCGGGATCGCTGTAGCCAAAAACATTCAGTACTTC
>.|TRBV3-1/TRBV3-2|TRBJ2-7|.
CASSLSFGMEVYEQYF
TGTGCCAGCAGCCTAAGCTTCGGGATGGAAGTCTACGAGCAGTACTTC
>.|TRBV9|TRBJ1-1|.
CASSPNDETGVEAFF
TGTGCCAGCAGCCCTAACGACGAGACAGGAGTTGAAGCTTTCTTT
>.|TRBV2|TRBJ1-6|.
CASSGGVNSPLHF
TGTGCCAGCAGCGGCGGAGTAAATTCACCCCTCCACTTT
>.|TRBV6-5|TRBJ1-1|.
CASSLYTEAFF
TGTGCCAGCAGCCTGTACACTGAAGCTTTCTTT
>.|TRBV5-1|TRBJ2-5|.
CASSPGKETQYF
TGCGCCAGCAGCCCGGGGAAAGAGACCCAGTACTTC
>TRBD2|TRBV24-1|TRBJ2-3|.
CATSDATSGGTDTQYF
TGTGCCACCAGTGACGCGACTAGCGGGGGCACAGATACGCAGTATTTT
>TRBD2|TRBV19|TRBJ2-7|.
CASSTMGGDGHYEQYF
TGTGCCAGTAGTACTATGGGGGGGGACGGTCACTACGAGCAGTACTTC